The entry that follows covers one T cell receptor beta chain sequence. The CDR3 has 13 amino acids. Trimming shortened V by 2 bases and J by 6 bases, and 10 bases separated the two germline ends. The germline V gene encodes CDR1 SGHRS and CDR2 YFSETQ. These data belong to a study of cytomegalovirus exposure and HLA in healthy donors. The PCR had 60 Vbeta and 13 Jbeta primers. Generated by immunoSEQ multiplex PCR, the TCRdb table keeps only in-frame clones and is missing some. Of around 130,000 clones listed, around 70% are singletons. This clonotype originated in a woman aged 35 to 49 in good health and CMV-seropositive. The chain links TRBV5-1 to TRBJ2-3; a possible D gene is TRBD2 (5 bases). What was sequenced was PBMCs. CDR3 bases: TGCGCCAGCAGCTTAACGGGGAAGGATACGCAGTATTTT. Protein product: CASSLTGKDTQYF. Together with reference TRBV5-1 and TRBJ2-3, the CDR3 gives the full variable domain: KAGVTQTPRYLIKTRGQQVTLSCSPISGHRSVSWYQQTPGQGLQFLFEYFSETQRNKGNFPGRFSGRQFSNSRSEMNVSTLELGDSALYLCASSLTGKDTQYFGPGTRLTVL.